This TCR beta chain derives from a study of T cells in Graves' hyperthyroidism and ophthalmopathy. Recently diagnosed hyperthyroidism of less than 2 months' duration affected patients aged 18 to 65. Using approximately 10 ml of fresh peripheral blood, PBMCs were prepared. In its sample, this clonotype was seen many times. Its antigen remains unidentified. The V end was cut by 7 bases, the J end by 0 bases, with 15 bases between. This CDR3 contains 15 residues. Germline V gene lookup returns CDR1 LGHDT and CDR2 YNNKEL (reference sequence). Study results and caveats: Ophthalmopathy stood apart from stable hyperthyroidism in a 13 V-J model.

What was amplified from RNA transcripts were TCR beta CDR3 regions. The study used the HTBI primer set for a first-round RT-PCR of the TCR CDR3. MiXCR, applied by TCRdb to the multiplex PCR reads, yields one record per CDR3 protein. The sample holds approximately 380,000 distinct CDR3 sequences, 15% to 20% seen once. Sequencing used blood. The sequence was collected from a woman between 18 and 30 years old with Graves' hyperthyroidism. The chain combines TRBV3-1 with TRBJ2-5; D tentatively reads TRBD1 or TRBD2 (5 bases each). The CDR3 coding sequence is TGTGCCAGCACCTATCTAGAGGGGTACCAAGAGACCCAGTACTTC. It codes for CASTYLEGYQETQYF.